These 15 T cell receptor beta chains originate from one sample sequenced in a study of resident and recirculating memory T cells in vitiligo. The assay was immunoSEQ multiplex PCR, and TCRdb's table has in-frame clones only and misses some. The data show roughly 76,000 clones, with roughly 90% seen just once and less than 5.5% held by the top ten. Source material: blood. The origin of the receptors is a male donor with vitiligo.

The chain couples TRBV18 to TRBJ1-3, with D possibly matching TRBD1 (5 bases). Germline V gene sequence: CDR1 KGHSH, CDR2 LQKENI. The length of the CDR3 is 14 residues. V lost 6 bases and J lost 2, with 11 bases in between. The CDR3 is CASSRKGAGNTIYF. DNA of the CDR3: TGTGCCAGCTCCCGGAAAGGGGCTGGAAACACCATATATTTT.

This sequence joins TRBV6-1 and TRBJ1-1, with TRBD1 matching over 8 bases. There are 16 residues in the CDR3. V dropped 4 bases and J dropped 4; count of bases not matched to a gene: 11. CDR1 and CDR2 (germline): MNHNS, SASEGT. The CDR3 nucleotides read TGTGCCAGCAGTGTGACCGACAGGGGAGGAGGCACTGAAGCTTTCTTT. This translates into CASSVTDRGGGTEAFF.

The chain combines TRBV27 with TRBJ1-6, with D tentatively TRBD1 (6 bases). In germline, CDR1 is MNHEY, CDR2 SMNVEV (reference sequence). Trimming cost V 8 bases and J 10 bases, with 18 bases left between them. The CDR3 covers 14 residues. The CDR3 DNA is TGTGCCAGCTCTACGAGGGGGTATGGATCACCCCTCCACTTT. Translating it yields CASSTRGYGSPLHF.

The chain carries TRBV7-2 and TRBJ1-1; no clear D gene. The CDR3 consists of 13 residues. Trimming pared 2 bases from V and 8 bases from J, leaving 12 bases between. CDR1 and CDR2 (germline): SGHTA, FQGNSA. The CDR3 protein is CASSLLSRPEAFF. The CDR3 DNA is TGTGCCAGCAGCTTATTGAGCAGGCCCGAAGCTTTCTTT.

This chain links TRBV29-1 with TRBJ2-5, with D tentatively TRBD2 (6 bases). Per germline, CDR1 SQVTM and CDR2 ANQGSEA. The CDR3 contains 14 residues. V lost 6 bases and J 2 bases, leaving 16 bases between the germline ends. CDR3 amino acids: CSVFPGTQQETQYF. CDR3 nucleotide sequence: TGCAGCGTCTTTCCCGGGACTCAGCAAGAGACCCAGTACTTC.

The V call is TRBV2, the J call TRBJ1-6, with D possibly matching TRBD1 (6 bases). V was trimmed by 6 bases and J by 7 bases, leaving 13 bases between them. This CDR3 contains 14 residues. Germline assignment: CDR1 SNHLY and CDR2 FYNNEI. The CDR3 DNA reads TGTGCCAGCAGCCTGAGACAGGACAATTCACCCCTCCACTTT. Amino acid sequence: CASSLRQDNSPLHF. Using reference TRBV2 and TRBJ1-6 for the parts outside the CDR3, the full variable domain is EPEVTQTPSHQVTQMGQEVILRCVPISNHLYFYWYRQILGQKVEFLVSFYNNEISEKSEIFDDQFSVERPDGSNFTLKIRSTKLEDSAMYFCASSLRQDNSPLHFGNGTRLTVT.

The rearrangement uses TRBV20-1 and TRBJ2-7; weak D call: TRBD2 (5 bases). This CDR3 has 11 residues. Germline CDR1 is DFQATT and CDR2 is SNEGSKA (reference sequence). V gave up 5 bases and J gave up 4 bases, with 9 bases separating them. DNA for the CDR3: TGCAGTGCTTCCCGGGAATACGAGCAGTACTTC. Protein: CSASREYEQYF.

This clone was detected ten times or more. The chain uses TRBV5-5 and TRBJ2-7; 10 bases map to TRBD1. After removal of 4 bases from V and 6 bases from J, the junction contained 10 bases not matched to a gene. The V gene's germline CDR1 is SGHKS and CDR2 YYEKEE (reference sequence). The CDR3 is made up of 15 amino acids. CDR3 DNA sequence: TGTGCCAGCAGCCTACGTCCCGGGACAGGGGTCGAGCAGTACTTC. This encodes CASSLRPGTGVEQYF. The full variable domain, in which reference TRBV5-5 and TRBJ2-7 provide the parts outside the CDR3, is DAGVTQSPTHLIKTRGQQVTLRCSPISGHKSVSWYQQVLGQGPQFIFQYYEKEERGRGNFPDRFSARQFPNYSSELNVNALLLGDSALYLCASSLRPGTGVEQYFGPGTRLTVT.

The chain joins TRBV7-9 to TRBJ2-5, with 7 positions matching TRBD1. V shed 2 bases and J 1 base; nucleotides not matched to a gene: 4. Germline CDR1 and CDR2: SEHNR and FQNEAQ (reference sequence). The CDR3 runs to 15 residues. CDR3 residues: CASSLRTGLQETQYF. CDR3 nucleotides: TGTGCCAGCAGCTTACGGACAGGCCTCCAAGAGACCCAGTACTTC.

By its share, this clone is medium-sized. The CDR3 region has the DNA TGCGCCAGCAGCCAAGACGGTTTTAATTCACCCCTCCACTTT. Encoded protein: CASSQDGFNSPLHF. The rearrangement joins TRBV4-3 to TRBJ1-6; the D is unclear. Germline loops: CDR1 LGHNA, CDR2 YSLEER. The CDR3 length is 14 residues. Between the trimmed V and J ends, which lost 0 bases and 6 bases, there was a span of 6 bases.

The chain is built from TRBV4-2 and TRBJ2-2, with D possibly TRBD1 on 6 matching bases. The CDR3 covers 15 residues. V lost 4 bases and J 1 base, leaving 10 bases between the germline ends. Germline CDR1 is LGHNA and CDR2 is YNFKEQ. CDR3 protein: CASSRRQENTGELFF. DNA for the CDR3: TGTGCCAGCAGCCGGAGACAGGAGAACACCGGGGAGCTGTTTTTT.

The chain carries TRBV7-3 and TRBJ2-7; TRBD2 is a possible D gene (6 bases). The V gene's germline CDR1 is SGHTA and CDR2 FQGTGA. Trimming stripped 3 bases from V and 2 bases from J, with 14 bases between. The length of the CDR3 is 15 residues. CDR3 coding DNA: TGTGCCAGCAGCTTCACCGCGGGGCTTGCCTACGAGCAGTACTTC. Encoded protein: CASSFTAGLAYEQYF.

This chain joins TRBV5-5 and TRBJ1-6; 7 positions match TRBD1. Germline assignment: CDR1 SGHKS and CDR2 YYEKEE (reference sequence). Losses at the gene ends were 1 base for V and 7 bases for J; bases not matched to a gene: 8. The CDR3 is 16 amino acids. CDR3 protein: CASSLWDSARNSPLHF. The CDR3 coding sequence is TGTGCCAGCAGCTTGTGGGACAGCGCCCGAAATTCACCCCTCCACTTT.

The count of this clone is one. J is TRBJ1-6 and V is TRBV2, with D hard to call. The CDR3 has 15 residues. Trimming shortened V by 10 bases and J by 6 bases, and 19 bases separated the two germline ends. Germline loops: CDR1 SNHLY, CDR2 FYNNEI. The CDR3 spells CATLRASTGNSPLHF. The CDR3 DNA follows: TGTGCCACGCTGCGGGCGTCGACTGGTAATTCACCCCTCCACTTT.

A single count supports this clone. The rearrangement joins TRBV4-2 to TRBJ2-1; 8 bases match TRBD2. This CDR3 is 17 amino acids long. Germline CDR1 reads LGHNA; CDR2 reads YNFKEQ. The V segment lost 6 bases and the J segment 7 bases; nucleotides outside the gene matches: 17. CDR3 in amino acids: CASSPHPQTSAGNEQFF. The CDR3 DNA follows: TGTGCCAGCAGTCCCCATCCCCAGACTAGCGCAGGGAATGAGCAGTTCTTC.